A single sample is the source of the 17 T cell receptor beta chains below, sequenced in a study of blood T cell repertoires in COVID-19. Sequencing was performed with immunoSEQ multiplex PCR; in TCRdb, only in-frame clones are kept and a portion is missing. This sample has some 250,000 clones; 80% to 90% occur once, and the top ten carry roughly 16%. Sequences were obtained from PBMCs or T cells enriched from blood (not recorded which). These receptors were collected from a man aged 18 to 30 who had recovered from COVID-19.

The V and J genes are TRBV5-1 and TRBJ1-2; possibly TRBD1 for D (5 bases). The CDR3 runs to 16 residues. Per the germline V gene, CDR1 is SGHRS and CDR2 is YFSETQ. V gave up 4 bases and J gave up 8 bases, with 24 bases separating them. The CDR3 DNA reads as TGCGCCAGCAGCCAAGTGGGGGGACGGGCGGGCGGAGGCTACACCTTC. Translation gives CASSQVGGRAGGGYTF.

As concerns this clone: This sample also contains other DNA sequences that code for the same CDR3. V is TRBV10-3 and J is TRBJ1-5, with D tentatively TRBD1 (6 bases). This CDR3 comprises 15 residues. Deletions cut 0 bases from V and 4 bases from J, with 10 bases between. Germline V lookup: CDR1 ENHRY, CDR2 SYGVKD. CDR3 region: CAISESGQINQPQHF. CDR3 in DNA: TGTGCCATCAGTGAGTCCGGACAGATAAATCAGCCCCAGCATTTT.

V and J are TRBV24-1 and TRBJ2-1; 7 bases match TRBD2. Trimming took 3 bases from V and 6 from J; bases not matched to a gene: 4. Germline values: CDR1 KGHDR, CDR2 SFDVKD. The CDR3 totals 14 residues. CDR3 sequence reads: CATSDSTGGNEQFF. The CDR3 DNA is TGTGCCACCAGTGATAGCACGGGAGGCAATGAGCAGTTCTTC.

The CDR3 DNA sequence: TGTGCCAGCAGACCGGGACAGGGGGTTAATTCACCCCTCCACTTT. Translation gives CASRPGQGVNSPLHF. V usage is TRBV6-5 and J usage is TRBJ1-6; TRBD1 matches 11 bases. V dropped 6 bases and J dropped 6; count of bases not matched to a gene: 4. From germline, CDR1 is MNHEY and CDR2 SVGAGI. CDR3 length equals 15 residues.

This clone has a handful of counts. The rearrangement links TRBV27 to TRBJ2-7; TRBD1 aligns across 12 bases. The CDR3 is made up of 15 amino acids. Germline CDR1 reads MNHEY; CDR2 reads SMNVEV (reference sequence). Losses at the gene ends were 1 base for V and 6 bases for J; bases not matched to a gene: 4. The DNA for the CDR3 is TGTGCCAGCAGTTTATTGGGGACAGGGGGCTTCGAGCAGTACTTC. This gives the protein CASSLLGTGGFEQYF.

The gene calls are TRBV9 and TRBJ2-2; D gene ambiguous. The CDR3 is 13 residues long. The ends were cut back, 0 bases at V and 3 bases at J, with 3 bases in the middle. The V gene's germline CDR1 is SGDLS and CDR2 YYNGEE. The CDR3 bases are TGTGCCAGCAGCGTAGCATACACCGGGGAGCTGTTTTTT. As protein: CASSVAYTGELFF.

The rearrangement uses TRBV18 and TRBJ1-5, with D perhaps TRBD1 (5 bases). The CDR3 extends over 14 amino acids. Trimming stripped 3 bases from V and 0 bases from J, with 6 bases between. Per germline, CDR1 KGHSH and CDR2 LQKENI. CDR3 DNA: TGTGCCAGCTCACCCAGGGATAGCAATCAGCCCCAGCATTTT. Translating gives CASSPRDSNQPQHF.

The table lists this clone with a few counts. This chain connects TRBV5-1 to TRBJ2-5; D may be TRBD2 (6 bases). In germline, CDR1 is SGHRS, CDR2 YFSETQ. V was clipped by 3 bases and J by 4 bases, with 19 bases between them. This CDR3 has 16 residues. The chain's CDR3 is CASSSGLGGVGETQYF. The CDR3 nucleotides are TGCGCCAGCAGCTCCGGTCTCGGGGGAGTAGGAGAGACCCAGTACTTC.

The V call is TRBV2, the J call TRBJ2-1; D is undetermined. Germline values: CDR1 SNHLY, CDR2 FYNNEI. This CDR3 is 13 amino acids long. Trimming cost V 6 bases and J 5 bases, with 11 bases left between them. CDR3 sequence reads: CASSSFSNNEQFF. The CDR3 DNA reads as TGTGCCAGCAGCAGTTTTTCAAACAATGAGCAGTTCTTC.

The genes are TRBV4-2 and TRBJ1-6, with 10 positions matching TRBD1. The J segment lost 7 bases and the V segment lost 0 bases, leaving 6 bases of the junction unmatched. The CDR3 totals 17 residues. Looked up from germline, CDR1 is LGHNA and CDR2 is YNFKEQ. CDR3 bases: TGTGCCAGCAGCCAAGAGGGGGACAGGGGATTAAATTCACCCCTCCACTTT. Protein product: CASSQEGDRGLNSPLHF.

This clone was counted once. The sample holds other DNA sequences that translate to the same CDR3. The genes are TRBV19 and TRBJ1-6, with 9 bases identical to TRBD1. The CDR3 covers 14 residues. V lost 3 bases, J lost 6 bases, and 0 bases stayed unmatched. CDR1 and CDR2 (germline): LNHDA, SQIVND (reference sequence). DNA of the CDR3: TGTGCCAGTAGTATGGGACAGGGTAATTCACCCCTCCACTTT. This sequence encodes CASSMGQGNSPLHF.

The chain employs TRBV29-1 and TRBJ1-1, with 8 positions matching TRBD1. The germline gives CDR1 SQVTM, CDR2 ANQGSEA. This CDR3 is built from 12 residues. V trimming: 6 bases; J trimming: 5 bases; junction bases outside the gene matches: 5. For the CDR3, the DNA is TGCAGCGTAGACAGGGGTGGAACTGAAGCTTTCTTT. Translated, it gives CSVDRGGTEAFF.

The chain combines TRBV19 with TRBJ1-1, with a weak D call TRBD1 (5 bases). The CDR3 extends over 15 amino acids. Trimming removed 1 base from V and 0 bases from J, with 9 bases in between. The germline V gene encodes CDR1 LNHDA and CDR2 SQIVND (reference sequence). The CDR3 DNA follows: TGTGCCAGTAGTATAGGAGACAGATTGAACACTGAAGCTTTCTTT. Translating gives CASSIGDRLNTEAFF. The full variable domain, in which reference TRBV19 and TRBJ1-1 provide the parts outside the CDR3, is DGGITQSPKYLFRKEGQNVTLSCEQNLNHDAMYWYRQDPGQGLRLIYYSQIVNDFQKGDIAEGYSVSREKKESFPLTVTSAQKNPTAFYLCASSIGDRLNTEAFFGQGTRLTVV.

The genes are TRBV10-2 and TRBJ2-3; 7 positions agree with TRBD2. Germline CDR1 and CDR2: WSHSY and SAAADI. This CDR3 is built from 15 residues. Unmatched junction bases numbered 3, after V lost 2 bases and J lost 1 base. The CDR3 sequence: CASSEVRGGTDTQYF. For the CDR3, the DNA is TGCGCCAGCAGTGAGGTACGGGGGGGCACAGATACGCAGTATTTT.

As for this clone: In the same sample, other DNA sequences code for this CDR3. This chain uses TRBV15 with TRBJ1-5; D ambiguous. Germline V gene sequence: CDR1 LNHNV, CDR2 YYDKDF (reference sequence). The CDR3 loop spans 15 amino acids. V lost 0 bases and J lost 1, with 7 bases in between. The CDR3 is CATSRDRGSNQPQHF. In DNA form, the CDR3 reads TGTGCCACCAGCAGAGATCGGGGAAGCAATCAGCCCCAGCATTTT.

This chain links TRBV10-2 with TRBJ2-1; 9 nucleotides agree with TRBD2. CDR3 size: 15 residues. Germline V CDR1 and CDR2: WSHSY, SAAADI. The ends lost 6 bases at V and 6 bases at J; junction bases unmatched: 9. CDR3 amino acids: CASRPAGGPGNEQFF. For the CDR3, the DNA is TGCGCCAGCAGACCCGCGGGAGGGCCTGGCAATGAGCAGTTCTTC.

The chain has TRBV6-5 and TRBJ2-7, with 7 bases lining up with TRBD1. V lost 8 bases, J lost 0 bases, and 4 bases stayed unmatched. This CDR3 spans 13 amino acids. Germline CDR1 reads MNHEY; CDR2 reads SVGAGI. The CDR3 DNA is TGTGCCAGCTGGACAGGCAACTCCTACGAGCAGTACTTC. Its protein product is CASWTGNSYEQYF.